Below are 20 T cell receptor beta chains sequenced from a single sample in a study of shared T cell receptors in the human thymus. The data were produced by immunoSEQ multiplex PCR, yet TCRdb's version contains in-frame clones alone and is incomplete. Of more than 550,000 clones in the sample, more than 70% were seen once. The same data also contributed to another study, on human thymus T cells.

The sample comprised thymocytes. The receptors come from a boy less than two years old with a congenital heart defect.

V and J are TRBV2 and TRBJ1-5, with unresolved D. This CDR3 is 16 amino acids long. Trimming took off 0 bases at V and 7 bases at J, with 16 bases between the two ends. Germline CDR1 reads SNHLY; CDR2 reads FYNNEI. CDR3 sequence: CASSEARDVDGQPQHF. CDR3 in DNA: TGTGCCAGCAGTGAAGCGAGGGATGTAGACGGACAGCCCCAGCATTTT.

The rearrangement links TRBV28 to TRBJ2-7; no clear D gene. This CDR3 spans 12 amino acids. CDR1 and CDR2 from the germline V gene are MDHEN and SYDVKM. Trimming cost V 3 bases and J 3 bases, with 6 bases left between them. The CDR3 region is CASSLASYEQYF. The CDR3 DNA reads as TGTGCCAGCAGTTTGGCCAGCTACGAGCAGTACTTC.

With respect to this clone: This sample also contains other DNA sequences that code for the same CDR3. This chain connects TRBV18 to TRBJ2-1; D gene ambiguous. CDR1 and CDR2 from the germline V gene are KGHSH and LQKENI. Trimming pared 2 bases from V and 9 bases from J, leaving 5 bases between. The CDR3 consists of 11 residues. The CDR3 region is CASSPRGEQFF. Written as DNA, the CDR3 is TGTGCCAGCTCACCAAGAGGTGAGCAGTTCTTC.

V and J are TRBV4-3 and TRBJ2-3; tentatively, D is TRBD1 (5 bases). Trimming took 0 bases from V and 2 from J, leaving 21 bases between them. Per the germline V gene, CDR1 is LGHNA and CDR2 is YSLEER. CDR3 length: 19 residues. CDR3 sequence: CASSQDREGVELITDTQYF. The DNA for the CDR3 is TGCGCCAGCAGCCAAGATCGAGAAGGGGTGGAGCTAATCACAGATACGCAGTATTTT.

This chain connects TRBV20-1 to TRBJ2-3; no clear D gene. The germline CDR1 and CDR2 sequences are DFQATT and SNEGSKA (reference sequence). The CDR3 is made up of 10 amino acids. The V gene lost 5 bases and the J gene lost 13 bases, with 13 bases spanning the gap. The chain's CDR3 is CSARLEFKYF. The CDR3 DNA is TGCAGTGCTCGGCTAGAGTTCAAGTATTTT.

This clone was detected only once. This sequence joins TRBV7-6 and TRBJ2-2; D perhaps matches TRBD2 (6 bases). The CDR3 covers 15 residues. Per the germline V gene, CDR1 is SGHVS and CDR2 is FNYEAQ. The V and J ends lost 2 bases and 6 bases respectively, with 13 bases between them. CDR3 DNA sequence: TGTGCCAGCAGCTTATACCGGGAGTGGTCCGGGGAGCTGTTTTTT. It yields the protein CASSLYREWSGELFF. Supplemented by reference TRBV7-6 and TRBJ2-2, the full variable domain reads GAGVSQSPRYKVTKRGQDVALRCDPISGHVSLYWYRQALGQGPEFLTYFNYEAQQDKSGLPNDRFSAERPEGSISTLTIQRTEQRDSAMYRCASSLYREWSGELFFGEGSRLTVL.

The chain has TRBV19 and TRBJ1-1; 10 positions match TRBD1. This CDR3 has 16 residues. Germline CDR1 LNHDA, CDR2 SQIVND (reference sequence). Unmatched junction bases numbered 8, after V lost 4 bases and J lost 3 bases. In DNA, the CDR3 is TGTGCCAGTAGTACTACGGACAGGGGGACGGACACTGAAGCTTTCTTT. Amino acid sequence: CASSTTDRGTDTEAFF.

V is TRBV5-1 and J is TRBJ2-7, with D tentatively TRBD2 (6 bases). Germline lookup yields CDR1 SGHRS and CDR2 YFSETQ. CDR3 length: 12 amino acids. V lost 0 bases and J lost 7, with 8 bases in between. CDR3 in amino acids: CASSLDGGEQYF. CDR3 nucleotide sequence: TGCGCCAGCAGCTTGGACGGAGGGGAGCAGTACTTC. Combining the CDR3 with reference TRBV5-1 and TRBJ2-7 gives the whole variable domain KAGVTQTPRYLIKTRGQQVTLSCSPISGHRSVSWYQQTPGQGLQFLFEYFSETQRNKGNFPGRFSGRQFSNSRSEMNVSTLELGDSALYLCASSLDGGEQYFGPGTRLTVT.

Regarding this clone: Distinct nucleotide sequences in the sample also encode this CDR3. V is TRBV2 and J is TRBJ1-2, with TRBD1 matching over 11 bases. V shed 6 bases and J 7 bases; nucleotides not matched to a gene: 10. CDR1 SNHLY and CDR2 FYNNEI come from the germline V gene. The CDR3 spans 15 residues. CDR3 residues: CASRDPLGTGGGYTF. In DNA, the CDR3 is TGTGCCAGCAGGGACCCCCTGGGGACAGGGGGTGGCTACACCTTC.

The chain links TRBV7-3 to TRBJ2-3, with TRBD2 identical over 8 bases. Germline loops: CDR1 SGHTA, CDR2 FQGTGA. CDR3 length: 16 amino acids. With 5 bases clipped from V and 5 bases from J, the junction kept 12 bases outside the gene matches. The CDR3 nucleotides read TGTGCCAGCAGCCTAAAGACAGCCGGGAGGGGAGATACGCAGTATTTT. Amino acid sequence: CASSLKTAGRGDTQYF. The entire variable domain, with the rest obtained from reference TRBV7-3 and TRBJ2-3, is as follows: GAGVSQTPSNKVTEKGKYVELRCDPISGHTALYWYRQSLGQGPEFLIYFQGTGAADDSGLPNDRFFAVRPEGSVSTLKIQRTERGDSAVYLCASSLKTAGRGDTQYFGPGTRLTVL.

This clone was observed a few times. V and J are TRBV5-1 and TRBJ2-7, with TRBD1 matching 8 bases. Germline V CDR1 and CDR2: SGHRS, YFSETQ. V shed 0 bases, J shed 3 bases, and the junction held 11 bases outside the gene matches. This CDR3 is 17 amino acids long. The CDR3 coding sequence is TGCGCCAGCAGCTTGGGGTTCCCGGGACAGGTGAACTACGAGCAGTACTTC. It encodes CASSLGFPGQVNYEQYF.

V gene TRBV19 combines with J gene TRBJ1-4; D is perhaps TRBD1 (5 bases). The ends were cut back, 8 bases at V and 8 bases at J, with 18 bases in the middle. Germline assignment: CDR1 LNHDA and CDR2 SQIVND (reference sequence). The CDR3 spans 14 residues. The CDR3 DNA reads as TGTGCCAGTCAAGAGCAGGGTAGGAGCGAAAAACTGTTTTTT. This encodes CASQEQGRSEKLFF.

V gene TRBV28 combines with J gene TRBJ1-3, with 8 bases lining up with TRBD1. Trimming removed 5 bases from V and 0 bases from J; junction bases left unmatched: 9. Germline V CDR1 and CDR2: MDHEN, SYDVKM. The CDR3 length is 17 residues. DNA of the CDR3: TGTGCCAGCAGTCACGGACAGGGAACTAGCTCTGGAAACACCATATATTTT. Translation gives CASSHGQGTSSGNTIYF.

V is TRBV28 and J is TRBJ2-4; weak D call: TRBD1 (8 bases). CDR1 and CDR2 (germline): MDHEN, SYDVKM. This CDR3 region has 18 residues. V shed 7 bases and J shed 0 bases, with 22 bases lying between them. The CDR3 region has the DNA TGTGCCAGCACTCATTCACAGGGGGGGCCTCTAGCCAAAAACATTCAGTACTTC. Translation: CASTHSQGGPLAKNIQYF.

The chain couples TRBV10-3 to TRBJ2-3, with a possible D match to TRBD1 (6 bases). Germline loops: CDR1 ENHRY, CDR2 SYGVKD. The V end was cut by 6 bases, the J end by 0 bases, with 16 bases between. The CDR3 covers 16 residues. The CDR3 DNA follows: TGTGCCATCAGCCCGTCCGGGACAAAAAGCACAGATACGCAGTATTTT. Translation: CAISPSGTKSTDTQYF.

This rearrangement joins TRBV4-1 to TRBJ2-1; no reliable D call. Germline V lookup: CDR1 MGHRA, CDR2 YSYEKL. Trimming shortened V by 3 bases and J by 6 bases, and 12 bases separated the two germline ends. This CDR3 comprises 14 residues. CDR3 in amino acids: CASSHFCPSNEQFF. Written as DNA, the CDR3 is TGCGCCAGCAGCCACTTCTGTCCGAGCAATGAGCAGTTCTTC.

The J gene is TRBJ2-3, the V gene TRBV25-1; 10 nucleotides align to TRBD2. Germline V gene data show CDR1 as MGHDK and CDR2 as SYGVNS. This CDR3 comprises 17 residues. V gave up 4 bases and J gave up 5 bases; unmatched junction bases: 12. The CDR3 coding sequence is TGTGCCAGCAGTGTCGCCGAGAGCGGGAGGGAGGGAGATACGCAGTATTTT. Protein product: CASSVAESGREGDTQYF.

The gene calls are TRBV19 and TRBJ1-2; tentatively, D is TRBD1 (6 bases). V lost 4 bases and J 8 bases, leaving 17 bases between the germline ends. From germline, CDR1 is LNHDA and CDR2 SQIVND (reference sequence). CDR3 length: 14 residues. The CDR3 bases are TGTGCCAGTAGTACAAACAACAGGGTAGGGGGCTACACCTTC. Translated, it gives CASSTNNRVGGYTF.

The chain is built from TRBV25-1 and TRBJ1-5; 8 bases line up with TRBD1. Unmatched junction bases numbered 7, after V lost 0 bases and J lost 3 bases. CDR3 length equals 17 residues. Germline loops: CDR1 MGHDK, CDR2 SYGVNS. The CDR3 nucleotides are TGTGCCAGCAGTGAATATATTGGACAGGGCTTCAATCAGCCCCAGCATTTT. It codes for CASSEYIGQGFNQPQHF.

V is TRBV2 and J is TRBJ1-6; 7 nucleotides align to TRBD1. This CDR3 is built from 14 residues. With 7 bases clipped from V and 7 bases from J, the junction kept 7 bases outside the gene matches. Germline loops: CDR1 SNHLY, CDR2 FYNNEI. The CDR3: CASITGVGNSPLHF. The CDR3 DNA follows: TGTGCCAGCATCACAGGGGTTGGGAATTCACCCCTCCACTTT.